This T cell receptor beta chain was retrieved from a study of breast tumors, draining lymph nodes, adjacent tissues. Each CDR3 protein is one row after TCRdb ran MiXCR on the multiplex PCR reads. The repertoire has about 180,000 distinct CDR3 sequences, approximately 30% of them found once; the top ten carry approximately 4.2%. Axillary draining lymph nodes of breast cancer patients supplied the node samples. The germline gives CDR1 DFQATT, CDR2 SNEGSKA (reference sequence). The CDR3 runs to 14 residues. Germline trimming cut 2 bases from V and 3 bases from J; bases unmatched to any gene: 6. This clonotype was counted many times.

The specimen was axillary lymph node tissue. The chain couples TRBV20-1 to TRBJ1-1; 7 bases line up with TRBD1. This receptor was obtained from a female donor with breast cancer. Some clones in this sample may be carry-over from other donors' samples. The CDR3 loop reads CSARRQGRDTEAFF. CDR3 in DNA: TGCAGTGCTAGACGACAGGGTAGGGACACTGAAGCTTTCTTT.